This passage covers 7 T cell receptor beta chains from one sample sequenced in a study of control samples from healthy donors and cancer patients. Sequencing was performed with immunoSEQ multiplex PCR; in TCRdb, only in-frame clones are kept and a portion is missing. The sample records approximately 100,000 clones, around 89% being singletons. Material: PBMCs. The receptors here all came from a man aged 60-69 years with lung cancer.

The chain combines TRBV10-2 with TRBJ2-7; D may be TRBD2 (5 bases). This CDR3 comprises 14 residues. With 0 bases removed from V and 1 base from J, the gap between germline ends came to 7 bases. The V gene's germline CDR1 is WSHSY and CDR2 SAAADI. The CDR3 here is CASSESDFSYEQYV. The CDR3 nucleotides are TGCGCCAGCAGTGAGTCGGACTTTTCCTACGAGCAGTACGTC.

The chain links TRBV15 to TRBJ2-1; 12 bases align to TRBD2. This CDR3 has 20 amino acids. The trim removed 0 bases at V and 0 bases at J, leaving 9 bases unmatched. Germline lookup yields CDR1 LNHNV and CDR2 YYDKDF (reference sequence). As DNA, the CDR3 is TGTGCCACCAGCAGAGATCAGCTAGCGGGGGGGCCTAGCTCCTACAATGAGCAGTTCTTC. Its protein product is CATSRDQLAGGPSSYNEQFF.

As regards this clone: At one boundary the junction diverges from the germline segment, which might be a read error. The V and J genes are TRBV9 and TRBJ2-5; TRBD1 might be the D (6 bases). From germline, CDR1 is SGDLS and CDR2 YYNGEE. The CDR3 runs 11 residues. DNA of the CDR3: TGTGCCAGCAGCGTCCCACTAGGACAGCACTTC. Protein: CASSVPLGQHF.

The genes are TRBV19 and TRBJ2-3, with D maybe TRBD1 (6 bases). Trimming removed 10 bases from V and 0 bases from J, with 14 bases in between. The CDR3 loop spans 14 amino acids. CDR1 and CDR2 (germline): LNHDA, SQIVND (reference sequence). CDR3 residues: CATQQGPSTDTQYF. The DNA of the CDR3 is TGTGCCACACAACAGGGACCAAGCACAGATACGCAGTATTTT. Full variable domain (missing parts from reference TRBV19 and TRBJ2-3): DGGITQSPKYLFRKEGQNVTLSCEQNLNHDAMYWYRQDPGQGLRLIYYSQIVNDFQKGDIAEGYSVSREKKESFPLTVTSAQKNPTAFYLCATQQGPSTDTQYFGPGTRLTVL.

This clone is a singleton in its sample. J is TRBJ2-3 and V is TRBV7-2; D may match TRBD1 or TRBD2 (6 bases each). Germline CDR1 reads SGHTA; CDR2 reads FQGNSA. Trimming shortened V by 6 bases and J by 0 bases, and 22 bases separated the two germline ends. This CDR3 spans 18 amino acids. For the CDR3, the DNA is TGTGCCAGCAGATCTTTCCGAGGGGGGACAACTAGCACAGATACGCAGTATTTT. As protein: CASRSFRGGTTSTDTQYF.

This chain uses TRBV7-2 with TRBJ2-3; maybe TRBD1 (6 bases). This CDR3 region has 15 residues. In germline, CDR1 is SGHTA, CDR2 FQGNSA. Trimming cost V 6 bases and J 0 bases, with 13 bases left between them. CDR3 protein: CASRPQGTSTDTQYF. The CDR3 DNA follows: TGTGCCAGCAGACCTCAGGGGACAAGCACAGATACGCAGTATTTT.

The V gene is TRBV5-1, the J gene TRBJ2-7; 10 nucleotides align to TRBD2. Germline V gene lookup returns CDR1 SGHRS and CDR2 YFSETQ. J lost 1 base, V lost 2 bases, and 0 bases had no gene match. The CDR3 has 14 amino acids. The CDR3 reads CASSFSGGSYEQYF. In nucleotides, the CDR3 is TGCGCCAGCAGCTTTAGCGGGGGGTCCTACGAGCAGTACTTC. Combining the CDR3 with reference TRBV5-1 and TRBJ2-7 gives the whole variable domain KAGVTQTPRYLIKTRGQQVTLSCSPISGHRSVSWYQQTPGQGLQFLFEYFSETQRNKGNFPGRFSGRQFSNSRSEMNVSTLELGDSALYLCASSFSGGSYEQYFGPGTRLTVT.